Below, 23 T cell receptor beta chains from the same sample are listed, as sequenced in a study of blood T cell repertoires in COVID-19 (TCRdb year 2020). Receptor amplification or capture employed the immunoSEQ multiplex PCR assay. This is the immuneACCESS table as TCRdb keeps it, with only in-frame sequences that have V and J called. A part of the clones is gone; compared with another copy, unresolved V genes explain less than half, and the rest is unexplained. The sample table records 200,000 to 250,000 clones; about 90% of these occur just once. Together, the top ten hold less than 15% of the sample. The source material was peripheral blood. All receptors come from a woman aged 18 to 35 who had recovered from COVID-19.

The chain combines TRBV4-1 with TRBJ2-2; weak D call: TRBD1 (6 bases). CDR1 is MGHRA, CDR2 YSYEKL, per germline. The CDR3 runs to 16 residues. Trimming pared 2 bases from V and 4 bases from J, leaving 14 bases between. CDR3: CASSQRAGQLTGELFF. In DNA, the CDR3 is TGCGCCAGCAGCCAAAGGGCCGGACAGCTCACCGGGGAGCTGTTTTTT.

This rearrangement joins TRBV5-6 to TRBJ1-1; a weak D match, TRBD1 (6 bases). Germline CDR1 is SGHDT and CDR2 is YYEEEE. This CDR3 is built from 16 residues. Between the trimmed V and J ends, which lost 2 bases and 1 base, there was a span of 15 bases. CDR3 DNA: TGTGCCAGCAGCTTTCCTCAGGGGTTCGAGAACACTGAAGCTTTCTTT. This codes for CASSFPQGFENTEAFF.

The chain uses TRBV21-1 and TRBJ1-3. TRBV21-1 is a documented pseudogene. The CDR3 runs 16 residues. CDR3 DNA: TGTGCCAGCGGAGGTGAGGGTAAGCCCTCTGGAAACACCATATATTTT. Translated, it gives CASGGEGKPSGNTIYF.

V gene TRBV13 combines with J gene TRBJ1-1, with no clear D. The CDR3 covers 14 residues. V lost 2 bases, J lost 0 bases, and 7 bases lay in between. Germline CDR1 reads PRHDT; CDR2 reads FYEKMQ (reference sequence). The CDR3 DNA reads as TGTGCCAGCAGCTTACAGATGATGAACACTGAAGCTTTCTTT. It translates to CASSLQMMNTEAFF.

The rearrangement joins TRBV13 to TRBJ2-1; 7 bases match TRBD1. The CDR3 covers 15 residues. Trimming removed 0 bases from V and 6 bases from J; junction bases left unmatched: 5. Germline assignment: CDR1 PRHDT and CDR2 FYEKMQ (reference sequence). CDR3 loop: CASSLGGQGVNEQFF. CDR3 DNA sequence: TGTGCCAGCAGCTTAGGCGGGCAGGGGGTCAATGAGCAGTTCTTC. The full variable domain, rest sourced from reference TRBV13 and TRBJ2-1, is AAGVIQSPRHLIKEKRETATLKCYPIPRHDTVYWYQQGPGQDPQFLISFYEKMQSDKGSIPDRFSAQQFSDYHSELNMSSLELGDSALYFCASSLGGQGVNEQFFGPGTRLTVL.

The chain is built from TRBV4-3 and TRBJ2-5, with 12 bases that match TRBD2. Unmatched junction bases numbered 6, after V lost 3 bases and J lost 4 bases. The CDR3 is 16 amino acids. CDR1 is LGHNA and CDR2 is YSLEER in the germline V gene. The CDR3: CASSQGLAGGPETQYF. Written as DNA, the CDR3 is TGCGCCAGCAGCCAGGGACTAGCGGGCGGCCCAGAGACCCAGTACTTC.

The rearrangement links TRBV15 to TRBJ2-7; 8 bases line up with TRBD2. V gave up 5 bases and J gave up 3 bases; unmatched junction bases: 9. The CDR3 loop spans 15 amino acids. CDR1 and CDR2 from the germline V gene are LNHNV and YYDKDF (reference sequence). CDR3 loop: CATSLKRELGYEQYF. CDR3 sequence (DNA): TGTGCCACCAGCCTCAAGCGGGAGTTGGGCTACGAGCAGTACTTC.

This chain links TRBV6-1 with TRBJ1-1, with D perhaps matching TRBD1 (5 bases). CDR3 length: 17 amino acids. The V end was cut by 2 bases, the J end by 5 bases, with 21 bases between. Germline-derived CDR1 and CDR2 are MNHNS and SASEGT. The CDR3 spells CASSEYHKWQGGTEAFF. The CDR3 nucleotides are TGTGCCAGCAGTGAATATCATAAGTGGCAGGGTGGGACTGAAGCTTTCTTT.

V gene TRBV7-2 combines with J gene TRBJ1-1; D may be TRBD1 (6 bases). Germline lookup yields CDR1 SGHTA and CDR2 FQGNSA. There are 13 residues in the CDR3. V was shortened by 6 bases and J by 5 bases, with 13 bases between the two germline ends. The CDR3 coding sequence is TGTGCCAGCAGAACAGTCCAGGGGACTGAAGCTTTCTTT. This encodes CASRTVQGTEAFF.

This rearrangement joins TRBV4-2 to TRBJ2-3; the match to TRBD2 covers 7 bases. J gave up 3 bases and V 1 base, and 10 bases lay outside the gene matches. Per germline, CDR1 LGHNA and CDR2 YNFKEQ. The CDR3 consists of 17 residues. CDR3: CASSQASRGAGTDTQYF. CDR3 coding DNA: TGTGCCAGCAGCCAAGCCTCTCGGGGAGCGGGAACAGATACGCAGTATTTT.

J is TRBJ1-1 and V is TRBV28, with D perhaps matching TRBD1 (5 bases). CDR1 MDHEN and CDR2 SYDVKM come from the germline V gene. The length of the CDR3 is 14 residues. V lost 8 bases and J 4 bases, leaving 17 bases between the germline ends. CDR3 sequence reads: CASGSLGGPTEAFF. For the CDR3, the DNA is TGTGCCAGCGGCTCCTTGGGGGGACCCACTGAAGCTTTCTTT.

About this clone itself: One end of the junction varies from germline; a read error may be responsible. The rearrangement uses TRBV5-5 and TRBJ1-2; D remains ambiguous. CDR1 SGHKS and CDR2 YYEKEE come from the germline V gene (reference sequence). The CDR3 loop spans 16 amino acids. CDR3 sequence reads: CASTLTVEPLREGYTF. DNA for the CDR3: TGTGCCAGCACCTTGACCGTCGAGCCGCTTCGGGAAGGCTACACCTTC. Full variable domain (outside the CDR3, taken from reference TRBV5-5 and TRBJ1-2): DAGVTQSPTHLIKTRGQQVTLRCSPISGHKSVSWYQQVLGQGPQFIFQYYEKEERGRGNFPDRFSARQFPNYSSELNVNALLLGDSALYLCASTLTVEPLREGYTFGSGTRLTVV.

The chain is built from TRBV2 and TRBJ2-7; tentatively, D is TRBD2 (5 bases). Trimming removed 4 bases from V and 6 bases from J, with 13 bases in between. This CDR3 region has 13 residues. Germline CDR1 SNHLY, CDR2 FYNNEI. CDR3 sequence reads: CASSVNLGGEQYF. The CDR3 nucleotides are TGTGCCAGCAGTGTGAATCTCGGAGGCGAGCAGTACTTC.

J is TRBJ2-7 and V is TRBV10-3; 14 bases are a match to TRBD2. Germline V gives CDR1 ENHRY, CDR2 SYGVKD. The V segment lost 6 bases and the J segment 4 bases; nucleotides outside the gene matches: 11. CDR3 length: 17 amino acids. The CDR3 is CAISSGTSGSGGYEQYF. The CDR3, as DNA: TGTGCCATCAGCTCCGGGACTAGCGGGAGTGGAGGTTACGAGCAGTACTTC.

This chain connects TRBV5-1 to TRBJ1-1; D is unresolved. CDR1 is SGHRS, CDR2 YFSETQ, per germline. The CDR3 is 17 amino acids. The ends were cut back, 4 bases at V and 5 bases at J, with 24 bases in the middle. DNA of the CDR3: TGCGCCAGCAGCCCCCGGGATTTGGGCTTCACGGTGACTGAAGCTTTCTTT. This gives the protein CASSPRDLGFTVTEAFF.

CDR3 amino acids: CASSSGDREQTYEQYF. In DNA form, the CDR3 reads TGTGCCAGCAGCTCCGGGGACAGAGAACAAACCTACGAGCAGTACTTC. V gene TRBV13 combines with J gene TRBJ2-7; 7 nucleotides match TRBD1. Trimming removed 4 bases from V and 2 bases from J; junction bases left unmatched: 11. In germline, CDR1 is PRHDT, CDR2 FYEKMQ (reference sequence). The CDR3 extends over 16 amino acids.

The chain employs TRBV7-9 and TRBJ2-2, with D possibly matching TRBD1 (6 bases). This CDR3 has 12 amino acids. Germline CDR1 is SEHNR and CDR2 is FQNEAQ (reference sequence). V shed 10 bases and J shed 3 bases, with 9 bases lying between them. CDR3 nucleotide sequence: TGTGCCATACAGGGAGACACCGGGGAGCTGTTTTTT. Encoded protein: CAIQGDTGELFF.

V is TRBV28 and J is TRBJ1-1; TRBD1 aligns across 8 bases. The CDR3 loop spans 13 amino acids. After removal of 2 bases from V and 10 bases from J, the junction contained 6 bases not matched to a gene. Germline-derived CDR1 and CDR2 are MDHEN and SYDVKM. The CDR3 nucleotides are TGTGCCAGCAGTTTACTCAGGGGGCAGGGAGCTTTCTTT. Encoded protein: CASSLLRGQGAFF. The variable domain in full, with the rest retrieved from reference TRBV28 and TRBJ1-1, is DVKVTQSSRYLVKRTGEKVFLECVQDMDHENMFWYRQDPGLGLRLIYFSYDVKMKEKGDIPEGYSVSREKKERFSLILESASTNQTSMYLCASSLLRGQGAFFGQGTRLTVV.

Here the CDR3 reads CASGTGSGEQYF. For the CDR3, the DNA is TGTGCCAGTGGGACAGGGAGCGGCGAGCAGTACTTC. The genes are TRBV27 and TRBJ2-7, with 9 nucleotides matching TRBD1. V was pared by 9 bases and J by 6 bases, with 6 bases of the junction left unmatched. The CDR3 is 12 amino acids. Per the germline V gene, CDR1 is MNHEY and CDR2 is SMNVEV (reference sequence).

V gene TRBV6-5 combines with J gene TRBJ1-1, with 8 bases aligning to TRBD1. The CDR3 contains 14 residues. Germline V gene lookup returns CDR1 MNHEY and CDR2 SVGAGI. The trim removed 6 bases at V and 7 bases at J, leaving 10 bases unmatched. The CDR3 coding sequence is TGTGCCAGCAGACCGGGACAGGCGGCTATTGAAGCTTTCTTT. This gives the protein CASRPGQAAIEAFF.

The rearrangement joins TRBV6-1 to TRBJ1-1; the D gene is possibly TRBD1 (6 bases). The CDR3 has 16 amino acids. Trimming removed 4 bases at V and 4 bases at J, with 19 bases between. Germline assignment: CDR1 MNHNS and CDR2 SASEGT. DNA for the CDR3: TGTGCCAGCAGTGGACAGGTTGGAAGGGTGGGCACTGAAGCTTTCTTT. This encodes CASSGQVGRVGTEAFF.

J is TRBJ1-1 and V is TRBV2; D ambiguous. V lost 7 bases and J lost 4, with 22 bases in between. The germline V gene encodes CDR1 SNHLY and CDR2 FYNNEI. This CDR3 contains 16 residues. The CDR3 reads CASTGVGARGSTEAFF. The DNA of the CDR3 is TGTGCCAGCACTGGGGTTGGTGCTAGAGGGAGCACTGAAGCTTTCTTT.

The rearrangement joins TRBV6-5 to TRBJ1-3, with 7 bases fitting TRBD1. After removal of 6 bases from V and 3 bases from J, the junction contained 8 bases not matched to a gene. Germline loops: CDR1 MNHEY, CDR2 SVGAGI. This CDR3 has 15 amino acids. The CDR3 loop is CASRTQGSGGNTIYF. CDR3 DNA: TGTGCCAGCAGAACACAGGGGTCAGGTGGAAACACCATATATTTT.